Presented here are 2 T cell receptor beta chains from one specimen sequenced in a study of graft-versus-host responses after intestinal transplantation. These receptors have no known antigen. Measured with immunoSEQ multiplex PCR; TCRdb has only the in-frame clones, and not every one. The repertoire has about 80,000 clones, roughly nine tenths of them found once; the top ten carry under 0.4%. Sequenced material: unstimulated CD4+ T cells sorted from spleen or lymph node cells, taken before intestinal transplant. These receptors originate from a human donor who received an intestinal transplant.

The V call is TRBV4-1, the J call TRBJ1-3, with D tentatively TRBD1 (6 bases). The CDR3 has 17 residues. CDR1 is MGHRA and CDR2 is YSYEKL in the germline V gene. The V and J ends lost 1 base and 2 bases respectively, with 15 bases between them. The CDR3 reads CASSQGPRGRAGNTIYF. The CDR3 DNA is TGCGCCAGCAGCCAAGGACCCAGGGGAAGGGCTGGAAACACCATATATTTT.

The chain is built from TRBV5-1 and TRBJ2-2, with D possibly TRBD1 on 6 matching bases. Between the trimmed V and J ends, which lost 4 bases and 5 bases, there was a span of 9 bases. CDR1 is SGHRS and CDR2 is YFSETQ in the germline V gene. CDR3 length: 13 amino acids. The CDR3 coding sequence is TGCGCCAGCAGCGTACAGGGTACCGGGGAGCTGTTTTTT. Residues: CASSVQGTGELFF. The full variable domain, its missing parts supplied by reference TRBV5-1 and TRBJ2-2, is KAGVTQTPRYLIKTRGQQVTLSCSPISGHRSVSWYQQTPGQGLQFLFEYFSETQRNKGNFPGRFSGRQFSNSRSEMNVSTLELGDSALYLCASSVQGTGELFFGEGSRLTVL.